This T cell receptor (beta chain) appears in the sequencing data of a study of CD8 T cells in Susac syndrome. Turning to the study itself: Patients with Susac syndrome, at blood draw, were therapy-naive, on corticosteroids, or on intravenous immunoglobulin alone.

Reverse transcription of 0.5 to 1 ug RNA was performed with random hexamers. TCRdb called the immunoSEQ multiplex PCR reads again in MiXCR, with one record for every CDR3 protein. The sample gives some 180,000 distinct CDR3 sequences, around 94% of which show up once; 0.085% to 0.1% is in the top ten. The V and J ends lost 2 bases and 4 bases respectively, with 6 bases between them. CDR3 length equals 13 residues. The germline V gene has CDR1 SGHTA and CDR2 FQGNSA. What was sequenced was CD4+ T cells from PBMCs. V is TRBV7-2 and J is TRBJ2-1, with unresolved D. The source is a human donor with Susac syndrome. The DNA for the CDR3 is TGTGCCAGCAGCTTAATCCTATACAATGAGCAGTTCTTC. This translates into CASSLILYNEQFF.